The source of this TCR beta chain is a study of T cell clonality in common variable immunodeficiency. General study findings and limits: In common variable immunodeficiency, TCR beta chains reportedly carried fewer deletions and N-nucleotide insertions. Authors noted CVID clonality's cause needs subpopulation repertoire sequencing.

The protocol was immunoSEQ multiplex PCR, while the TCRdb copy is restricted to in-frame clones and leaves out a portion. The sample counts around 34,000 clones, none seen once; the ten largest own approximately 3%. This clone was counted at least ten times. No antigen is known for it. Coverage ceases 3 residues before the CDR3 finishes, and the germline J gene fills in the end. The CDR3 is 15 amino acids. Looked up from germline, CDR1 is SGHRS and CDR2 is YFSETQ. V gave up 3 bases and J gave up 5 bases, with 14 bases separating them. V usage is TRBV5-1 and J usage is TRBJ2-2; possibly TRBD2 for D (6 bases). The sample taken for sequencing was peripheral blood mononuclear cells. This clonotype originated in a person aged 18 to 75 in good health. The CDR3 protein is CASSSQGSGTGELFF. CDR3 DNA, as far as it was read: TGCGCCAGCAGCTCTCAGGGTAGCGGAACCGGGGAG. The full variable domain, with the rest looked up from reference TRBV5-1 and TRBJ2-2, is KAGVTQTPRYLIKTRGQQVTLSCSPISGHRSVSWYQQTPGQGLQFLFEYFSETQRNKGNFPGRFSGRQFSNSRSEMNVSTLELGDSALYLCASSSQGSGTGELFFGEGSRLTVL.